Following are 11 T cell receptor beta chains from one sample sequenced in a study of response to subunit inactivated influenza vaccine. TCRdb called the RT-PCR reads again in MiXCR, with one record for every CDR3 protein. Of about 610,000 distinct CDR3 sequences listed, approximately 15% are singletons. Sequenced material: PBMCs from blood, taken 11 to 12 days after vaccination. These receptors were taken from a man aged 50 to 59 who received an inactivated influenza vaccine.

This clonotype was recorded a few times. V and J are TRBV18 and TRBJ2-7; D gene uncertain. The V gene's germline CDR1 is KGHSH and CDR2 LQKENI. CDR3 length: 14 amino acids. Trimming took off 2 bases at V and 0 bases at J, with 8 bases between the two ends. The CDR3 loop reads CASSPTADSYEQYF. Here the CDR3 DNA reads TGTGCCAGCTCACCAACGGCAGACTCCTACGAGCAGTACTTC.

This chain links TRBV6-2 or TRBV6-3 with TRBJ1-2, with D perhaps TRBD1 (6 bases). In germline, CDR1 is MNHEY, CDR2 SVGEGT. CDR3 length: 15 amino acids. Trimming pared 5 bases from V and 1 base from J, leaving 14 bases between. The CDR3 nucleotides read TGTGCCAGCAGTCGGGGGCAGGGCCATAACTATGGCTACACCTTC. It is translated as CASSRGQGHNYGYTF.

This clonotype was observed a handful of times. The V gene is TRBV20-1, the J gene TRBJ2-1; 8 bases agree with TRBD2. Trimming took 3 bases from V and 9 from J; bases not matched to a gene: 7. The CDR3 totals 13 residues. Germline V lookup: CDR1 DFQATT, CDR2 SNEGSKA (reference sequence). CDR3 DNA: TGCAGTGCTAGCCCGGGAGGGGTAGGTGAGCAGTTCTTC. It codes for CSASPGGVGEQFF.

This clonotype was detected a few times. V gene TRBV12-3 or TRBV12-4 combines with J gene TRBJ2-7; D is perhaps TRBD1 (5 bases). The CDR3 is 14 amino acids. V lost 0 bases and J 5 bases, leaving 11 bases between the germline ends. The CDR3 here is CASSLAGASDEQYF. CDR3 nucleotide sequence: TGTGCCAGCAGTTTAGCAGGGGCCTCAGACGAGCAGTACTTC.

The table lists this clonotype with a few counts. The gene calls are TRBV27 and TRBJ2-7; 7 bases map to TRBD1. V trimming: 3 bases; J trimming: 1 base; junction bases outside the gene matches: 6. Per the germline V gene, CDR1 is MNHEY and CDR2 is SMNVEV (reference sequence). This CDR3 is built from 15 residues. The CDR3 reads CASSLLGQESYEQYF. DNA of the CDR3: TGTGCCAGCAGTTTGCTCGGACAGGAGTCCTACGAGCAGTACTTC.

This clonotype was observed a few times. The chain joins TRBV20-1 to TRBJ1-1, with D maybe TRBD1 (5 bases). Germline V lookup: CDR1 DFQATT, CDR2 SNEGSKA (reference sequence). The CDR3 runs 15 residues. Trimming took 4 bases from V and 1 from J, leaving 16 bases between them. DNA for the CDR3: TGCAGTGCTAAAGGCGGAGGGGTCACGAACACTGAAGCTTTCTTT. Its protein product is CSAKGGGVTNTEAFF.

This clonotype was observed a single time. The rearrangement links TRBV7-9 to TRBJ2-3; the D gene is possibly TRBD1 (7 bases). Germline values: CDR1 SEHNR, CDR2 FQNEAQ (reference sequence). The length of the CDR3 is 17 residues. Trimming shortened V by 4 bases and J by 4 bases, and 21 bases separated the two germline ends. CDR3 sequence: CASSSGWGDSTPDTQYF. The CDR3 DNA sequence: TGTGCCAGCAGCTCCGGCTGGGGGGACAGTACCCCAGATACGCAGTATTTT.

At least ten counts were recorded for this clonotype. V usage is TRBV12-3 or TRBV12-4 and J usage is TRBJ1-1; 11 bases align to TRBD1. J was trimmed by 4 bases and V by 6 bases; bases with no gene match: 4. There are 14 residues in the CDR3. In nucleotides, the CDR3 is TGTGCCAGCAGCCTGGGGACAGGGGGCACTGAAGCTTTCTTT. Residues: CASSLGTGGTEAFF.

The chain links TRBV6-1 to TRBJ2-5; D is undetermined. Trimming shortened V by 4 bases and J by 2 bases, and 11 bases separated the two germline ends. Germline V gene lookup returns CDR1 MNHNS and CDR2 SASEGT. This CDR3 is built from 14 residues. The CDR3 DNA reads as TGTGCCAGCAGTGGCACCCGGGCTCAAGAGACCCAGTACTTC. It encodes CASSGTRAQETQYF.

The gene calls are TRBV4-3 and TRBJ2-1; D unresolved. CDR3 length equals 13 residues. Per germline, CDR1 LGHNA and CDR2 YSLEER. The V end was cut by 1 base, the J end by 3 bases, with 4 bases between. The CDR3 region has the DNA TGCGCCAGCAGCCAAGGGCACTACAATGAGCAGTTCTTC. Its translation: CASSQGHYNEQFF.

In this sample, this clonotype turned up once. The chain carries TRBV29-1 and TRBJ2-1; D may be TRBD2 (6 bases). Germline CDR1 and CDR2: SQVTM and ANQGSEA. The CDR3 has 13 amino acids. The germline V and J ends were trimmed by 6 bases and 0 bases, with 9 bases remaining between them. Here the CDR3 reads CSVREDSYNEQFF. In DNA, the CDR3 is TGCAGCGTAAGGGAGGACTCCTACAATGAGCAGTTCTTC.